This T cell receptor (beta chain) was retrieved from a study of cytomegalovirus exposure and HLA in healthy donors. Study observations and caveats: Most TCR sequences showed up rarely, but some public TCRs showed up in many donors. Researchers reportedly found TCR beta sequences accurately predicted most subjects' HLA-A and HLA-B alleles. Diagnosis of cytomegalovirus status made by the classifier reportedly showed high specificity and sensitivity. The availability of immune exposure information extended only to CMV serostatus.

A remark on this clone: Its specificity is not known.

Germline assignment: CDR1 MDHEN and CDR2 SYDVKM. Deletions cut 6 bases from V and 0 bases from J, with 15 bases between. This CDR3 is 16 amino acids long. A multiplex PCR was run with 60 Vbeta primers and 13 Jbeta primers. Only in-frame clones appear in the TCRdb table, and some are missing; sequencing was by immunoSEQ multiplex PCR. The table includes approximately 130,000 clones, around 85% detected once. The sequence was collected from a woman aged 25 to 39 in good health and CMV-seropositive. The material sequenced was PBMCs. The chain links TRBV28 to TRBJ1-3, with a tentative D call TRBD1 (6 bases). The CDR3 DNA is TGTGCCAGCAGGACAGGTCTACTTTCCTCTGGAAACACCATATATTTT. Translated: CASRTGLLSSGNTIYF.